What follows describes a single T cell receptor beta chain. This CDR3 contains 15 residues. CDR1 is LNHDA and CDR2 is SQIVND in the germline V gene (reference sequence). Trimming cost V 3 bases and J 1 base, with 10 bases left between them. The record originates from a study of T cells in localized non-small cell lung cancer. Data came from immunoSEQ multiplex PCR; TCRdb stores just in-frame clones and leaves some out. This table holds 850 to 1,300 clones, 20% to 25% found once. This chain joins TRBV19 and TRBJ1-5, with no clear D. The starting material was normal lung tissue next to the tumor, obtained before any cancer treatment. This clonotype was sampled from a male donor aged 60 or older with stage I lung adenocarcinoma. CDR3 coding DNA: TGTGCCAGTAGTATCGGAGGAGGAAGCAATCAGCCCCAGCATTTT. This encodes CASSIGGGSNQPQHF.